The 3 T cell receptor beta chains below come from one sample, sequenced in a study of beta chain features in type 1 diabetes. Sequencing targeted expressed TCRB transcripts, as all isolated RNA had been reverse transcribed. Some clones are missing from TCRdb's copy, which holds only in-frame ones; the method was immunoSEQ multiplex PCR. The sample records 250,000 to 350,000 clones, approximately 11% being singletons. Source material: naive CD4+ T cells from blood. All receptors come from a young woman in good health.

The rearrangement links TRBV30 to TRBJ2-7, with D maybe TRBD1 (6 bases). Germline V CDR1 and CDR2: GTSNPN, SVGIG (reference sequence). V was pared by 1 base and J by 0 bases, with 13 bases between. The CDR3 loop spans 15 amino acids. CDR3 nucleotides: TGTGCCTGGAGTGATTTGGGGGCGATCTCCTACGAGCAGTACTTC. Encoded protein: CAWSDLGAISYEQYF.

This clone showed up just a few times. This rearrangement joins TRBV28 to TRBJ2-1; 9 bases are a match to TRBD1. Germline V lookup: CDR1 MDHEN, CDR2 SYDVKM. CDR3 length: 15 residues. V shed 3 bases, J shed 5 bases, and the junction held 5 bases outside the gene matches. The CDR3 protein is CASSFVWDRDNEQFF. The CDR3 region has the DNA TGTGCCAGCAGTTTCGTTTGGGACAGGGACAATGAGCAGTTCTTC.

This clone was observed a handful of times. The rearrangement joins TRBV30 to TRBJ2-1; D is perhaps TRBD2 (6 bases). From germline, CDR1 is GTSNPN and CDR2 SVGIG (reference sequence). The CDR3 loop spans 15 amino acids. Trimming removed 3 bases at V and 6 bases at J, with 18 bases between. This CDR3 is CAWRPPGSDVNEQFF. The CDR3 nucleotides are TGTGCCTGGAGGCCCCCCGGGAGTGACGTCAATGAGCAGTTCTTC.